These 27 T cell receptor beta chains originate from one sample sequenced in a study of blood T cell repertoires in COVID-19 (dated by TCRdb to the early 2020s). Library construction relied on the immunoSEQ multiplex PCR assay. The immuneACCESS repertoire file appears here via TCRdb, limited to in-frame rearrangements. These files lack a portion of the clones; in checked studies, under half of the deficit traces to unresolved V genes, and the cause of the others is not known. Within this sample are around 180,000 clones, with 70% to 90% of them counted one time only. The top ten constitute 11% of the sample. The specimen was peripheral blood. The receptors come from a human donor with active or convalescent COVID-19. The donor label of this sample is uncertain.

This chain uses TRBV11-1 with TRBJ2-7; tentatively, D is TRBD1 (6 bases). V was cut by 5 bases and J by 2 bases, with 13 bases left in between. From germline, CDR1 is SGHAT and CDR2 FQDESV (reference sequence). The CDR3 has 14 amino acids. The CDR3 loop reads CASSTRTATYEQYF. The CDR3, as DNA: TGTGCCAGCAGCACTCGGACAGCTACCTACGAGCAGTACTTC.

The chain recombines TRBV6-5 with TRBJ2-3; 9 bases are shared with TRBD2. The germline CDR1 and CDR2 sequences are MNHEY and SVGAGI. The CDR3 has 13 amino acids. Unmatched junction bases numbered 4, after V lost 6 bases and J lost 6 bases. The CDR3 loop is CASSDSGGDTQYF. The CDR3 region has the DNA TGTGCCAGCAGCGACAGCGGGGGGGATACGCAGTATTTT.

This CDR3 is CASSTRGSGSTNEQFF. The CDR3 DNA is TGTGCCAGTAGTACCCGGGGGAGCGGGAGTACGAATGAGCAGTTCTTC. This chain links TRBV19 with TRBJ2-1, with 8 nucleotides matching TRBD2. The CDR3 spans 16 residues. V lost 4 bases to trimming and J lost 7 bases; unmatched junction nucleotides: 12. Germline-derived CDR1 and CDR2 are LNHDA and SQIVND (reference sequence). The complete variable domain, with remaining parts taken from reference TRBV19 and TRBJ2-1, reads DGGITQSPKYLFRKEGQNVTLSCEQNLNHDAMYWYRQDPGQGLRLIYYSQIVNDFQKGDIAEGYSVSREKKESFPLTVTSAQKNPTAFYLCASSTRGSGSTNEQFFGPGTRLTVL.

V and J are TRBV24-1 and TRBJ2-5; the match to TRBD2 covers 9 bases. V lost 6 bases to trimming and J lost 4 bases; unmatched junction nucleotides: 11. This CDR3 is built from 16 residues. Looked up from germline, CDR1 is KGHDR and CDR2 is SFDVKD. CDR3 nucleotides: TGTGCCACCAGTAAGGAAAAAGCGGGGGGCGCAGAGACCCAGTACTTC. Residues: CATSKEKAGGAETQYF.

This chain joins TRBV28 and TRBJ2-7, with TRBD1 matching 9 bases. With V trimmed by 5 bases and J by 4 bases, 9 bases remained unmatched. The CDR3 is 15 amino acids. CDR1 is MDHEN and CDR2 is SYDVKM in the germline V gene. As DNA, the CDR3 is TGTGCCAGCAGTCCCGGACAGGGGAGGGTATACGAGCAGTACTTC. Translated, it gives CASSPGQGRVYEQYF. Together with reference TRBV28 and TRBJ2-7, the CDR3 gives the full variable domain: DVKVTQSSRYLVKRTGEKVFLECVQDMDHENMFWYRQDPGLGLRLIYFSYDVKMKEKGDIPEGYSVSREKKERFSLILESASTNQTSMYLCASSPGQGRVYEQYFGPGTRLTVT.

V is TRBV7-9 and J is TRBJ2-3; 9 bases fit TRBD1. Unmatched junction bases numbered 4, after V lost 4 bases and J lost 5 bases. The V gene's germline CDR1 is SEHNR and CDR2 FQNEAQ (reference sequence). The CDR3 extends over 14 amino acids. CDR3 nucleotide sequence: TGTGCCAGCAGCTGGGGACAGGGAGGAGATACGCAGTATTTT. Residues: CASSWGQGGDTQYF.

The rearrangement uses TRBV2 and TRBJ2-5, with 7 positions matching TRBD2. The ends lost 5 bases at V and 5 bases at J; junction bases unmatched: 11. Looked up from germline, CDR1 is SNHLY and CDR2 is FYNNEI. The CDR3 is made up of 15 amino acids. The CDR3 DNA reads as TGTGCCAGCAGTCCAGCTCCCGGACTAGATGAGACCCAGTACTTC. Translation gives CASSPAPGLDETQYF.

This chain links TRBV3-1 (or the pseudogene TRBV3-2) with TRBJ1-2; no definite D call. V was clipped by 1 base and J by 1 base, with 10 bases between them. The length of the CDR3 is 15 residues. Germline assignment: CDR1 LGHDT and CDR2 YNNKEL (reference sequence). The CDR3 DNA is TGTGCCAGCAGCCAAGGGCAAGCGGTTAACTATGGCTACACCTTC. Protein sequence: CASSQGQAVNYGYTF.

This chain joins TRBV5-4 and TRBJ1-4; D is undetermined. This CDR3 has 18 residues. The germline CDR1 and CDR2 sequences are SGHNT and YYREEE (reference sequence). V lost 0 bases, J lost 0 bases, and 15 bases lay in between. CDR3 coding DNA: TGTGCCAGCAGCTTGGGTGGGTTACAGCCTACAACTAATGAAAAACTGTTTTTT. It is translated as CASSLGGLQPTTNEKLFF.

The chain employs TRBV3-1 (or the pseudogene TRBV3-2) and TRBJ2-5; tentatively, D is TRBD2 (6 bases). The V and J ends lost 1 base and 5 bases respectively, with 23 bases between them. The CDR3 spans 18 residues. Germline lookup yields CDR1 LGHDT and CDR2 YNNKEL (reference sequence). The CDR3 region is CASSQGYHRRERVETQYF. CDR3 sequence (DNA): TGTGCCAGCAGCCAAGGCTACCACCGACGGGAGCGCGTTGAGACCCAGTACTTC.

V is TRBV2 and J is TRBJ1-6; tentatively, D is TRBD1 (6 bases). Trimming removed 6 bases from V and 8 bases from J, with 20 bases in between. CDR3 length: 16 amino acids. The germline CDR1 and CDR2 sequences are SNHLY and FYNNEI. The CDR3 loop reads CASSKDTQGYHSPLHF. The CDR3 DNA sequence: TGTGCCAGCAGCAAAGACACTCAGGGGTATCATTCACCCCTCCACTTT.

The V gene is TRBV6-5, the J gene TRBJ1-1, with a weak D call TRBD1 (5 bases). V shed 0 bases and J shed 5 bases, with 10 bases lying between them. The germline V gene encodes CDR1 MNHEY and CDR2 SVGAGI. The CDR3 sequence is 14 residues long. CDR3 coding DNA: TGTGCCAGCAGTTACTCAGGGGTTCGGACTGAAGCTTTCTTT. This encodes CASSYSGVRTEAFF.

This clone was detected once. This chain joins TRBV7-8 and TRBJ1-1; D ambiguous. Germline V gene sequence: CDR1 SGHVS, CDR2 FQNEAQ. Trimming removed 0 bases from V and 3 bases from J, with 23 bases in between. This CDR3 comprises 19 residues. Here the CDR3 reads CASSLASGYSVVMDTEAFF. The CDR3 DNA sequence: TGTGCCAGCAGCTTAGCATCGGGGTATTCGGTTGTGATGGACACTGAAGCTTTCTTT.

J is TRBJ2-2 and V is TRBV11-3, with TRBD1 identical over 9 bases. CDR3 size: 14 residues. Germline CDR1 reads SGHNT; CDR2 reads YENEEA. J gave up 6 bases and V 5 bases, and 4 bases lay outside the gene matches. The CDR3: CASSKGQGSGELFF. CDR3 nucleotides: TGTGCCAGCAGCAAGGGACAGGGATCCGGGGAGCTGTTTTTT.

V usage is TRBV3-1 (or the pseudogene TRBV3-2) and J usage is TRBJ2-2, with TRBD2 matching over 7 bases. With 8 bases clipped from V and 4 bases from J, the junction kept 7 bases outside the gene matches. CDR1 and CDR2 (germline): LGHDT, YNNKEL (reference sequence). CDR3 length equals 14 residues. CDR3 sequence (DNA): TGTGCCAGCCGCCGGGACTACATCACCGGGGAGCTGTTTTTT. As protein: CASRRDYITGELFF.

The rearrangement links TRBV9 to TRBJ1-3, with 10 nucleotides matching TRBD1. CDR3 length: 18 residues. The J segment lost 4 bases and the V segment lost 1 base, leaving 11 bases of the junction unmatched. Germline-derived CDR1 and CDR2 are SGDLS and YYNGEE. CDR3 sequence: CASSVSPTGTGAGNTIYF. In DNA, the CDR3 is TGTGCCAGCAGCGTATCACCAACCGGGACAGGGGCCGGAAACACCATATATTTT.

The chain joins TRBV7-3 to TRBJ2-1; 10 positions agree with TRBD2. Germline CDR1 is SGHTA and CDR2 is FQGTGA. The ends lost 5 bases at V and 9 bases at J; junction bases unmatched: 10. The CDR3 is 15 residues long. The CDR3 spells CASSPYSGRATEQFF. CDR3 sequence (DNA): TGTGCCAGCAGCCCATACAGCGGGAGGGCCACTGAGCAGTTCTTC. Full variable domain (rest looked up from reference TRBV7-3 and TRBJ2-1): GAGVSQTPSNKVTEKGKYVELRCDPISGHTALYWYRQSLGQGPEFLIYFQGTGAADDSGLPNDRFFAVRPEGSVSTLKIQRTERGDSAVYLCASSPYSGRATEQFFGPGTRLTVL.

V gene TRBV12-3 or TRBV12-4 combines with J gene TRBJ2-7; D call uncertain. The CDR3 runs 11 residues. The V and J ends lost 3 bases and 5 bases respectively, with 5 bases between them. CDR3 loop: CASSFFDEQYF. Here the CDR3 DNA reads TGTGCCAGCAGTTTCTTTGACGAGCAGTACTTC.

The chain uses TRBV5-4 and TRBJ2-5, with 7 positions matching TRBD2. The junction had 2 bases not matched to a gene; V was cut back by 2 bases and J by 1 base. This CDR3 is built from 14 residues. The germline V gene has CDR1 SGHNT and CDR2 YYREEE (reference sequence). The CDR3 coding sequence is TGTGCCAGCAGCTTCCGGGGGGTCCAAGAGACCCAGTACTTC. It is translated as CASSFRGVQETQYF.

The J gene is TRBJ2-5, the V gene TRBV4-1; weak D call: TRBD1 (6 bases). In germline, CDR1 is MGHRA, CDR2 YSYEKL. Trimming left V 2 bases short and J 5 bases short, with 6 bases between. CDR3 length: 12 amino acids. The CDR3 region has the DNA TGCGCCAGCAGCCAAACAGGGGAGACCCAGTACTTC. Amino acid sequence: CASSQTGETQYF.

The chain links TRBV6-6 to TRBJ1-6, with 9 bases aligning to TRBD1. This CDR3 has 16 amino acids. Trimming took 2 bases from V and 5 from J; bases not matched to a gene: 4. CDR1 is MNHNY and CDR2 is SVGAGI in the germline V gene (reference sequence). The CDR3 region is CASSYPHRGHNSPLHF. The CDR3 nucleotides read TGTGCCAGCAGTTACCCCCACAGGGGGCATAATTCACCCCTCCACTTT.

The chain uses TRBV6-1 and TRBJ2-7; D not resolved. V was pared by 0 bases and J by 2 bases, with 26 bases between. This CDR3 contains 20 residues. CDR1 is MNHNS and CDR2 is SASEGT in the germline V gene. CDR3: CASSEAKFMGLPRRTYEQYF. CDR3 sequence (DNA): TGTGCCAGCAGTGAAGCGAAATTCATGGGCCTACCAAGGCGAACCTACGAGCAGTACTTC.

The chain recombines TRBV30 with TRBJ2-2, with a tentative D call TRBD2 (5 bases). The germline V gene encodes CDR1 GTSNPN and CDR2 SVGIG (reference sequence). Trimming removed 8 bases from V and 5 bases from J, with 15 bases in between. The CDR3 loop spans 13 amino acids. CDR3 residues: CAGTWERTGELFF. DNA for the CDR3: TGTGCCGGAACCTGGGAGAGGACCGGGGAGCTGTTTTTT.

For the CDR3, the DNA is TGTGCCAGCAGTGGAGGAATCTCGAGCGGGAGTCGAACAGATACGCAGTATTTT. Translated: CASSGGISSGSRTDTQYF. This rearrangement joins TRBV6-1 to TRBJ2-3; 8 nucleotides agree with TRBD2. CDR1 is MNHNS and CDR2 is SASEGT in the germline V gene. The V and J ends lost 4 bases and 3 bases, in that order; junction bases with no gene match: 15. The CDR3 is made up of 18 amino acids.

This sequence joins TRBV7-2 and TRBJ2-7; perhaps TRBD1 as D (6 bases). V lost 4 bases to trimming and J lost 2 bases, with 18 bases between them. CDR3 length: 16 amino acids. Per germline, CDR1 SGHTA and CDR2 FQGNSA. The CDR3 reads CASSSDTRTATYEQYF. Written as DNA, the CDR3 is TGTGCCAGCAGCTCGGATACGAGGACAGCGACCTACGAGCAGTACTTC.

The chain recombines TRBV3-1 (or the pseudogene TRBV3-2) with TRBJ2-2; D is unresolved. Germline loops: CDR1 LGHDT, CDR2 YNNKEL (reference sequence). The CDR3 is 14 residues long. Trimming took 1 base from V and 2 from J, leaving 5 bases between them. The CDR3 DNA reads TGTGCCAGCAGCCAAGTCCTTAACACCGGGGAGCTGTTTTTT. Translation gives CASSQVLNTGELFF.

The V call is TRBV6-1, the J call TRBJ1-2; 11 bases map to TRBD1. The J segment lost 5 bases and the V segment lost 1 base, leaving 3 bases of the junction unmatched. The CDR3 consists of 15 residues. Germline CDR1 is MNHNS and CDR2 is SASEGT. The CDR3 bases are TGTGCCAGCAGTGAAGGGACAGGGGGCGAGTATGGCTACACCTTC. It translates to CASSEGTGGEYGYTF.